The 32 T cell receptor beta chains listed next were all sequenced from one sample in a study of blood T cell repertoires in COVID-19 (dated by TCRdb to the early 2020s). Library preparation used the immunoSEQ multiplex PCR assay. TCRdb's version of the immuneACCESS table is confined to in-frame rearrangements and falls short of the full clone set. An unresolved V gene accounts for under half of the shortfall where checked; the remainder is of unknown origin. The sample yields just over 300,000 clones; about 90% were counted once. The leading ten clones occupy less than 2% of the sample. Sequences were obtained from peripheral blood. These receptors were collected from a woman aged 25 to 39 with COVID-19, enrolled during active disease.

V usage is TRBV11-2 and J usage is TRBJ2-7; tentatively, D is TRBD1 (7 bases). Deletions cut 1 base from V and 2 bases from J, with 9 bases between. Germline lookup yields CDR1 SGHAT and CDR2 FQNNGV. The CDR3 totals 14 residues. Here the CDR3 DNA reads TGTGCCAGCAGCTTAGCCAGGGGGGCCTACGAGCAGTACTTC. Its translation: CASSLARGAYEQYF.

This clone was found once. The gene calls are TRBV7-7 and TRBJ2-2; a possible D gene is TRBD2 (7 bases). The length of the CDR3 is 14 residues. Per germline, CDR1 SSHAT and CDR2 FNYEAQ (reference sequence). The germline V and J ends were trimmed by 4 bases and 4 bases, with 10 bases remaining between them. CDR3 protein: CASSSGGPTGELFF. The CDR3 bases are TGTGCCAGCAGCTCGGGGGGCCCCACCGGGGAGCTGTTTTTT.

The chain combines TRBV5-6 with TRBJ1-1, with 7 bases that match TRBD1. CDR3 length: 13 residues. V gave up 4 bases and J gave up 11 bases; unmatched junction bases: 11. Germline CDR1 SGHDT, CDR2 YYEEEE. The CDR3 region has the DNA TGTGCCAGCAGCCACACAGGGGTTAGTTCGGCTTTCTTT. The encoded protein is CASSHTGVSSAFF.

This sequence joins TRBV7-2 and TRBJ2-5, with no clear D. Germline-derived CDR1 and CDR2 are SGHTA and FQGNSA. The germline V and J ends were trimmed by 0 bases and 3 bases, with 8 bases remaining between them. The CDR3 consists of 14 residues. CDR3 sequence: CASSLALSKETQYF. CDR3 bases: TGTGCCAGCAGCTTAGCGCTCAGTAAAGAGACCCAGTACTTC.

The rearrangement joins TRBV18 to TRBJ2-2, with a tentative D call TRBD2 (5 bases). With 3 bases removed from V and 1 base from J, the gap between germline ends came to 12 bases. CDR3 length: 16 amino acids. Germline V lookup: CDR1 KGHSH, CDR2 LQKENI. The CDR3 bases are TGTGCCAGCTCACCGTGGCAGGAGGTGAACACCGGGGAGCTGTTTTTT. It specifies CASSPWQEVNTGELFF.

The chain has TRBV7-2 and TRBJ2-1, with D perhaps matching TRBD1 (6 bases). V dropped 1 base and J dropped 2 bases, with 9 bases sitting between them. The length of the CDR3 is 15 residues. The germline gives CDR1 SGHTA, CDR2 FQGNSA. CDR3 DNA: TGTGCCAGCAGCTTAGATGGGGGCCCCTACAATGAGCAGTTCTTC. It is translated as CASSLDGGPYNEQFF.

The rearrangement uses TRBV4-1 and TRBJ1-1; D unclear. CDR3 length: 15 amino acids. The germline gives CDR1 MGHRA, CDR2 YSYEKL. V was trimmed by 2 bases and J by 0 bases, leaving 10 bases between them. The CDR3 protein is CASSQYELMNTEAFF. CDR3 DNA sequence: TGCGCCAGCAGCCAATATGAACTGATGAACACTGAAGCTTTCTTT.

The rearrangement uses TRBV12-3 or TRBV12-4 and TRBJ1-5; D unresolved. The CDR3 is made up of 13 amino acids. The V and J ends lost 3 bases and 7 bases respectively, with 10 bases between them. In DNA form, the CDR3 reads TGTGCCAGCAGTTTCACGCAGAACCAGCCCCAGCATTTT. This sequence encodes CASSFTQNQPQHF.

The chain links TRBV3-1 (or the pseudogene TRBV3-2) to TRBJ2-3; TRBD2 aligns across 15 bases. The CDR3 loop spans 18 amino acids. V trimming: 1 base; J trimming: 2 bases; junction bases outside the gene matches: 4. CDR1 is LGHDT, CDR2 YNNKEL, per germline (reference sequence). CDR3 coding DNA: TGTGCCAGCAGCCAAGGGACTAGCGGGGGGGCCGACACAGATACGCAGTATTTT. This sequence encodes CASSQGTSGGADTDTQYF.

In DNA, the CDR3 is TGTGCCAGCAGCCCAGGAGGGGGCGAATCCCCCTACGAGCAGTACGTC. Translated, it gives CASSPGGGESPYEQYV. The chain uses TRBV7-8 and TRBJ2-7, with D possibly being TRBD1 (7 bases). V lost 5 bases, J lost 2 bases, and 19 bases lay in between. The CDR3 sequence is 16 residues long. Germline V gene lookup returns CDR1 SGHVS and CDR2 FQNEAQ.

This sequence joins TRBV6-5 and TRBJ2-7; 9 bases map to TRBD1. The CDR3 has 14 residues. Germline V gene sequence: CDR1 MNHEY, CDR2 SVGAGI. The ends lost 6 bases at V and 5 bases at J; junction bases unmatched: 8. The CDR3 sequence: CASRGGDRVHEQYV. The CDR3 bases are TGTGCCAGCAGAGGGGGGGACAGGGTCCACGAGCAGTACGTC.

The chain recombines TRBV7-9 with TRBJ2-5, with 8 bases matching TRBD2. The V gene's germline CDR1 is SEHNR and CDR2 FQNEAQ (reference sequence). The CDR3 totals 14 residues. J was trimmed by 4 bases and V by 1 base; bases with no gene match: 2. The chain's CDR3 is CASSLVRGGETQYF. The CDR3, as DNA: TGTGCCAGCAGCTTAGTACGGGGGGGAGAGACCCAGTACTTC.

This clone was found a few times. The V call is TRBV4-1, the J call TRBJ1-3; D uncertain. Germline V gives CDR1 MGHRA, CDR2 YSYEKL. The CDR3 has 15 amino acids. The V end was cut by 4 bases, the J end by 3 bases, with 13 bases between. The DNA of the CDR3 is TGCGCCAGCAGCCTAAGTCCCAGTGGTGGAAACACCATATATTTT. This sequence encodes CASSLSPSGGNTIYF.

CDR3 protein: CASSPRNYGYTF. DNA for the CDR3: TGTGCCAGCAGCCCCAGGAACTATGGCTACACCTTC. This rearrangement joins TRBV28 to TRBJ1-2; D gene ambiguous. The V end lost 6 bases, the J end lost 2 bases, and 7 bases lay between the germline ends. This CDR3 region has 12 residues. Germline CDR1 and CDR2: MDHEN and SYDVKM.

V and J are TRBV5-1 and TRBJ2-5; TRBD1 aligns across 8 bases. This CDR3 has 14 amino acids. V lost 4 bases to trimming and J lost 7 bases; unmatched junction nucleotides: 9. Germline V gene sequence: CDR1 SGHRS, CDR2 YFSETQ. The CDR3 region has the DNA TGCGCCAGCAGCGGAGGACAGGGCCCGGGGACCCAGTACTTC. This sequence encodes CASSGGQGPGTQYF.

The table lists this clone with a few counts. This chain uses TRBV5-1 with TRBJ2-7, with TRBD1 matching over 8 bases. The CDR3 is 16 residues long. With 0 bases clipped from V and 5 bases from J, the junction kept 10 bases outside the gene matches. Germline loops: CDR1 SGHRS, CDR2 YFSETQ. The CDR3 protein is CASSLVRGTGPDEQYF. The CDR3, as DNA: TGCGCCAGCAGCTTGGTTCGCGGGACAGGACCTGACGAGCAGTACTTC.

The V call is TRBV7-6, the J call TRBJ2-2; 9 nucleotides line up with TRBD1. Germline V gene sequence: CDR1 SGHVS, CDR2 FNYEAQ. The CDR3 runs to 15 residues. J lost 3 bases, V lost 5 bases, and 4 bases had no gene match. CDR3 bases: TGTGCCAGCAGCAAAGGGACAGGGCACACCGGGGAGCTGTTTTTT. Its translation: CASSKGTGHTGELFF.

The genes are TRBV5-6 and TRBJ2-7; 9 bases fit TRBD1. The CDR3 is 14 residues long. Trimming took 5 bases from V and 5 from J; bases not matched to a gene: 8. CDR1 and CDR2 from the germline V gene are SGHDT and YYEEEE. The CDR3 protein is CASSRQGGRDEQYV. The CDR3, as DNA: TGTGCCAGCAGTAGACAGGGGGGAAGGGACGAGCAGTACGTC.

This clone occurred once. Other DNA sequences in the same sample also yield this CDR3. The rearrangement uses TRBV19 and TRBJ1-2, with D possibly being TRBD1 (5 bases). The length of the CDR3 is 12 residues. The V gene lost 7 bases and the J gene lost 3 bases, with 9 bases spanning the gap. The germline gives CDR1 LNHDA, CDR2 SQIVND (reference sequence). CDR3 protein: CASTPGDYGYTF. CDR3 bases: TGTGCCAGTACCCCGGGGGACTATGGCTACACCTTC.

The V gene is TRBV5-1, the J gene TRBJ1-4; tentative D call: TRBD1 (5 bases). CDR1 is SGHRS and CDR2 is YFSETQ in the germline V gene. The CDR3 has 15 residues. The V and J ends lost 0 bases and 8 bases respectively, with 14 bases between them. The DNA of the CDR3 is TGCGCCAGCAGCTTGGAGGCAGGGTCGGACGAAAAACTGTTTTTT. This sequence encodes CASSLEAGSDEKLFF.

This rearrangement joins TRBV29-1 to TRBJ1-2, with D possibly matching TRBD1 (6 bases). Germline V CDR1 and CDR2: SQVTM, ANQGSEA. This CDR3 comprises 16 residues. V gave up 1 base and J gave up 1 base, with 16 bases separating them. The CDR3 DNA reads as TGCAGCGTTGAAGGTGGGGGCCGCGTCGTTAACTATGGCTACACCTTC. Its translation is CSVEGGGRVVNYGYTF.

The V and J genes are TRBV30 and TRBJ1-4; 9 bases fit TRBD1. Per germline, CDR1 GTSNPN and CDR2 SVGIG (reference sequence). The CDR3 consists of 14 residues. The J segment lost 8 bases and the V segment lost 2 bases, leaving 6 bases of the junction unmatched. CDR3 residues: CAWSLTGGNEKLFF. The CDR3, as DNA: TGTGCCTGGAGTCTGACAGGGGGAAACGAAAAACTGTTTTTT.

This chain connects TRBV6-6 to TRBJ1-2, with a weak D call TRBD1 (5 bases). V lost 4 bases and J 2 bases, leaving 8 bases between the germline ends. This CDR3 has 13 residues. Germline V gives CDR1 MNHNY, CDR2 SVGAGI (reference sequence). The CDR3, as DNA: TGTGCCAGCAGTTTAGGGGTAAACTATGGCTACACCTTC. Amino acid sequence: CASSLGVNYGYTF.

V gene TRBV4-1 combines with J gene TRBJ1-2, with 8 bases aligning to TRBD1. Germline-derived CDR1 and CDR2 are MGHRA and YSYEKL. The trim removed 2 bases at V and 2 bases at J, leaving 10 bases unmatched. The CDR3 is 17 amino acids. CDR3 nucleotide sequence: TGCGCCAGCAGCCAACAGTCGGGCAGGGGGCTGAACTATGGCTACACCTTC. Translated, it gives CASSQQSGRGLNYGYTF.

Comment on this clone: Other DNA sequences from this sample encode an identical CDR3 as well. The CDR3 spells CASSVGALNTEAFF. The CDR3 nucleotides read TGTGCCAGCAGTGTAGGAGCGTTGAACACTGAAGCTTTCTTT. The chain joins TRBV2 to TRBJ1-1; the D is unclear. The germline V gene has CDR1 SNHLY and CDR2 FYNNEI. Trimming pared 4 bases from V and 0 bases from J, leaving 9 bases between. The CDR3 is 14 residues long. Drawing the rest from reference TRBV2 and TRBJ1-1, the complete variable domain is EPEVTQTPSHQVTQMGQEVILRCVPISNHLYFYWYRQILGQKVEFLVSFYNNEISEKSEIFDDQFSVERPDGSNFTLKIRSTKLEDSAMYFCASSVGALNTEAFFGQGTRLTVV.

This clone was detected only a few times. The chain has TRBV6-5 and TRBJ1-6, with D perhaps TRBD1 (5 bases). V was shortened by 3 bases and J by 2 bases, with 11 bases between the two germline ends. Germline V gives CDR1 MNHEY, CDR2 SVGAGI. The CDR3 is 16 residues long. CDR3 DNA: TGTGCCAGCAGTTATAAGGGCAGGGCCTATAATTCACCCCTCCACTTT. Its translation: CASSYKGRAYNSPLHF.

This chain uses TRBV6-2 or TRBV6-3 with TRBJ1-5; D is undetermined. The V end was cut by 3 bases, the J end by 3 bases, with 12 bases between. CDR1 is MNHEY, CDR2 SVGEGT, per germline. The CDR3 is made up of 15 amino acids. CDR3 protein: CASSYLGPSNQPQHF. The CDR3 DNA reads as TGTGCCAGCAGTTATTTGGGCCCCTCCAATCAGCCCCAGCATTTT.

The chain carries TRBV25-1 and TRBJ1-4, with 8 bases that match TRBD1. CDR1 and CDR2 from the germline V gene are MGHDK and SYGVNS. After removal of 5 bases from V and 7 bases from J, the junction contained 6 bases not matched to a gene. This CDR3 comprises 14 residues. The CDR3, as DNA: TGTGCCAGCAGTCCTAGACAGGGGCGTGAAAAACTGTTTTTT. This encodes CASSPRQGREKLFF.

This clone showed up just a few times. This sequence joins TRBV2 and TRBJ2-7, with 7 bases aligning to TRBD2. This CDR3 spans 15 amino acids. The trim removed 1 base at V and 2 bases at J, leaving 5 bases unmatched. The germline CDR1 and CDR2 sequences are SNHLY and FYNNEI. In DNA form, the CDR3 reads TGTGCCAGCAGTGAAGAATGGGGGGGAACCTACGAGCAGTACTTC. The encoded protein is CASSEEWGGTYEQYF.

This chain joins TRBV7-9 and TRBJ2-3; D ambiguous. Germline CDR1 and CDR2: SEHNR and FQNEAQ (reference sequence). This CDR3 has 13 amino acids. The V end lost 5 bases, the J end lost 0 bases, and 6 bases lay between the germline ends. This CDR3 is CASSARSTDTQYF. The CDR3 bases are TGTGCCAGCAGCGCCCGGAGCACAGATACGCAGTATTTT.

On this clone itself: Distinct nucleotide sequences in the sample also encode this CDR3. The J gene is TRBJ1-6, the V gene TRBV18; D gene unclear. Trimming pared 2 bases from V and 7 bases from J, leaving 6 bases between. Germline V gene sequence: CDR1 KGHSH, CDR2 LQKENI. The CDR3 contains 13 residues. The CDR3 here is CASSPGGNSPLHF. The CDR3 DNA reads as TGTGCCAGCTCACCAGGAGGGAATTCACCCCTCCACTTT.

This clone appeared a few times. The J gene is TRBJ2-1, the V gene TRBV2; no firm D call. CDR1 is SNHLY, CDR2 FYNNEI, per germline. The CDR3 length is 13 residues. The V end lost 6 bases, the J end lost 4 bases, and 10 bases lay between the germline ends. DNA of the CDR3: TGTGCCAGCAGCAGGCGTCCATACAATGAGCAGTTCTTC. Translation gives CASSRRPYNEQFF.